What follows are 22 T cell receptor beta chains derived from one specimen sequenced in a study of OX40 agonist ivuxolimab in advanced cancers. Only in-frame clones appear in the TCRdb table, and some are missing; sequencing was by immunoSEQ multiplex PCR. The table lists over 25,000 clones, roughly four fifths of them singletons. Here the sequenced sample was CD4+ or CD8+ T cells sorted from blood, taken in a trial of the OX40 agonist ivuxolimab. The receptor source for this set is an adult with an advanced solid tumor such as melanoma, head and neck, liver or kidney cancer.

The genes are TRBV7-9 and TRBJ2-1; TRBD2 is a possible D gene (5 bases). The CDR3 is 12 residues long. V lost 1 base, J lost 9 bases, and 7 bases lay in between. Germline assignment: CDR1 SEHNR and CDR2 FQNEAQ (reference sequence). Here the CDR3 reads CASSLEGAEQFF. The CDR3 DNA follows: TGTGCCAGCAGCTTAGAGGGAGCTGAGCAGTTCTTC.

The rearrangement links TRBV27 to TRBJ2-5; 11 bases align to TRBD2. The V gene end was trimmed by 7 bases and the J gene end by 5 bases; junction bases not matched to a gene: 12. The CDR3 is 16 amino acids. In germline, CDR1 is MNHEY, CDR2 SMNVEV (reference sequence). The CDR3 nucleotides read TGTGCCAGCACTCACTTAGCGGGAGGGCCGCAGGAGACCCAGTACTTC. This encodes CASTHLAGGPQETQYF.

This chain uses TRBV30 with TRBJ1-4; D is unclear. Germline V gene lookup returns CDR1 GTSNPN and CDR2 SVGIG (reference sequence). With 3 bases removed from V and 0 bases from J, the gap between germline ends came to 5 bases. The CDR3 spans 13 residues. Written as DNA, the CDR3 is TGTGCCTGGAGAGGTGCAACTAATGAAAAACTGTTTTTT. Amino acid sequence: CAWRGATNEKLFF. Full variable domain (missing parts from reference TRBV30 and TRBJ1-4): SQTIHQWPATLVQPVGSPLSLECTVEGTSNPNLYWYRQAAGRGLQLLFYSVGIGQISSEVPQNLSASRPQDRQFILSSKKLLLSDSGFYLCAWRGATNEKLFFGSGTQLSVL.

CDR3 nucleotides: TGTGCCAGCAGTACAGGGACAGCAGCCTATGGCTACACCTTC. Its protein is CASSTGTAAYGYTF. The chain combines TRBV6-5 with TRBJ1-2, with 7 bases lining up with TRBD1. CDR3 length: 14 residues. Germline V lookup: CDR1 MNHEY, CDR2 SVGAGI. Trimming took 5 bases from V and 4 from J; bases not matched to a gene: 7.

The genes are TRBV9 and TRBJ2-1, with 9 bases lining up with TRBD2. This CDR3 spans 16 amino acids. V lost 0 bases, J lost 4 bases, and 5 bases stayed unmatched. Per germline, CDR1 SGDLS and CDR2 YYNGEE. In nucleotides, the CDR3 is TGTGCCAGCAGCGTAGTCAGCGGGGGGCGGTACAATGAGCAGTTCTTC. This sequence encodes CASSVVSGGRYNEQFF.

This rearrangement joins TRBV27 to TRBJ1-1; 7 bases match TRBD1. Unmatched junction bases numbered 5, after V lost 5 bases and J lost 2 bases. The CDR3 spans 14 residues. Germline V gives CDR1 MNHEY, CDR2 SMNVEV (reference sequence). This CDR3 is CASSPRQGNTEAFF. The CDR3 nucleotides read TGTGCCAGCAGTCCTAGACAGGGAAACACTGAAGCTTTCTTT.

V usage is TRBV10-3 and J usage is TRBJ1-5; the D gene is possibly TRBD1 (6 bases). The CDR3 has 15 amino acids. V lost 6 bases, J lost 4 bases, and 16 bases lay in between. Germline values: CDR1 ENHRY, CDR2 SYGVKD. CDR3 in amino acids: CAIRADRQGNQPQHF. The CDR3 region has the DNA TGTGCCATCAGGGCGGACAGACAAGGGAATCAGCCCCAGCATTTT.

This chain connects TRBV10-3 to TRBJ2-3; 10 nucleotides agree with TRBD2. The CDR3 extends over 16 amino acids. The junction had 12 bases not matched to a gene; V was cut back by 2 bases and J by 10 bases. The germline V gene encodes CDR1 ENHRY and CDR2 SYGVKD. The CDR3 sequence: CAISEVAGGQGRAQYF. The CDR3 nucleotides are TGTGCCATCAGTGAGGTAGCGGGGGGTCAGGGAAGGGCGCAGTATTTT.

The chain combines TRBV7-3 with TRBJ2-1, with D tentatively TRBD1 (5 bases). The CDR3 spans 13 residues. CDR1 and CDR2 (germline): SGHTA, FQGTGA. V lost 3 bases and J 8 bases, leaving 11 bases between the germline ends. This CDR3 is CASSFLGVDEQFF. The DNA of the CDR3 is TGTGCCAGCAGCTTCCTAGGGGTCGATGAGCAGTTCTTC.

The V and J genes are TRBV12-5 and TRBJ1-2; D unresolved. Germline V gene data show CDR1 as LGHNT and CDR2 as FRNRAP. V lost 5 bases, J lost 8 bases, and 12 bases lay in between. The CDR3 sequence is 12 residues long. CDR3 DNA: TGTGCTAGTGGTCTCGCCCCCTGGGGCTACACCTTC. It is translated as CASGLAPWGYTF.

The chain carries TRBV9 and TRBJ2-5; 8 bases are a match to TRBD2. The CDR3 runs to 17 residues. The trim removed 6 bases at V and 1 base at J, leaving 14 bases unmatched. Germline CDR1 is SGDLS and CDR2 is YYNGEE. CDR3 DNA: TGTGCCAGCACCGCCAACCGGGGGGGAGGCCCCCAAGAGACCCAGTACTTC. Translating it yields CASTANRGGGPQETQYF.

V and J are TRBV7-9 and TRBJ2-1; D might be TRBD2 (5 bases). Trimming pared 1 base from V and 2 bases from J, leaving 15 bases between. The length of the CDR3 is 17 residues. Germline values: CDR1 SEHNR, CDR2 FQNEAQ (reference sequence). The CDR3 region is CASSLDVWSRAYNEQFF. DNA for the CDR3: TGTGCCAGCAGCTTAGATGTCTGGTCGAGGGCCTACAATGAGCAGTTCTTC. Filled out from reference TRBV7-9 and TRBJ2-1, the complete variable domain reads DTGVSQNPRHKITKRGQNVTFRCDPISEHNRLYWYRQTLGQGPEFLTYFQNEAQLEKSRLLSDRFSAERPKGSFSTLEIQRTEQGDSAMYLCASSLDVWSRAYNEQFFGPGTRLTVL.

V is TRBV7-8 and J is TRBJ2-7; no definite D call. CDR1 SGHVS and CDR2 FQNEAQ come from the germline V gene. V shed 1 base and J shed 2 bases, with 15 bases lying between them. The CDR3 length is 16 residues. CDR3 in amino acids: CASSLVSRNSPYEQYF. For the CDR3, the DNA is TGTGCCAGCAGCTTAGTAAGTCGGAACAGTCCCTACGAGCAGTACTTC.

This chain joins TRBV19 and TRBJ2-1; D is possibly TRBD2 (6 bases). This CDR3 contains 15 residues. Germline CDR1 LNHDA, CDR2 SQIVND (reference sequence). The V and J ends lost 2 bases and 2 bases respectively, with 10 bases between them. CDR3 protein: CASSIKGGTYNEQFF. CDR3 coding DNA: TGTGCCAGTAGTATAAAGGGCGGGACCTACAATGAGCAGTTCTTC.

V is TRBV28 and J is TRBJ2-7, with a possible D match to TRBD2 (5 bases). From germline, CDR1 is MDHEN and CDR2 SYDVKM. The CDR3 is 14 residues long. V was pared by 1 base and J by 3 bases, with 10 bases between. The CDR3 DNA sequence: TGTGCCAGCAGTTTATTCAGCGAGGGCTACGAGCAGTACTTC. Amino acid sequence: CASSLFSEGYEQYF.

The V call is TRBV7-3, the J call TRBJ2-5; D ambiguous. CDR1 and CDR2 from the germline V gene are SGHTA and FQGTGA. V shed 5 bases and J shed 0 bases, with 10 bases lying between them. This CDR3 region has 14 residues. CDR3 DNA: TGTGCCAGCAGCCTAGACACAGACCAAGAGACCCAGTACTTC. Amino acids: CASSLDTDQETQYF.

The chain links TRBV9 to TRBJ1-4; 7 nucleotides match TRBD1. V lost 5 bases to trimming and J lost 8 bases; unmatched junction nucleotides: 9. The CDR3 totals 14 residues. The germline V gene has CDR1 SGDLS and CDR2 YYNGEE. The CDR3: CASSQQGRQEKLFF. The CDR3, as DNA: TGTGCCAGCAGTCAACAGGGGCGACAGGAAAAACTGTTTTTT.

This clone was seen only once. The gene calls are TRBV5-6 and TRBJ2-1; unclear D gene. Trimming shortened V by 0 bases and J by 8 bases, and 6 bases separated the two germline ends. The CDR3 extends over 12 amino acids. CDR1 SGHDT and CDR2 YYEEEE come from the germline V gene. CDR3 DNA sequence: TGTGCCAGCAGCTTGGCCGCTTATGAGCAGTTCTTC. Its translation: CASSLAAYEQFF.

This clone turned up a few times. The chain has TRBV19 and TRBJ2-7; D uncertain. V gave up 3 bases and J gave up 3 bases, with 12 bases separating them. The CDR3 extends over 14 amino acids. Germline CDR1 is LNHDA and CDR2 is SQIVND (reference sequence). The CDR3, as DNA: TGTGCCAGTAGTATCATCGGCAAGTACTACGAGCAGTACTTC. This gives the protein CASSIIGKYYEQYF.

The J gene is TRBJ2-3, the V gene TRBV9, with D possibly being TRBD2 (5 bases). The CDR3 contains 16 residues. CDR1 SGDLS and CDR2 YYNGEE come from the germline V gene. The V and J ends lost 3 bases and 4 bases respectively, with 18 bases between them. The DNA for the CDR3 is TGTGCCAGCAGCGCCAACCGTCGGGCTAGCCCAGATACGCAGTATTTT. Amino acids: CASSANRRASPDTQYF.

The V and J genes are TRBV30 and TRBJ2-3; D is tentatively TRBD1 or TRBD2 (5 bases each). The V gene's germline CDR1 is GTSNPN and CDR2 SVGIG (reference sequence). Deletions cut 2 bases from V and 7 bases from J, with 13 bases between. The CDR3 is 13 amino acids. CDR3 region: CAWSTGPTNTQYF. CDR3 DNA sequence: TGTGCCTGGAGTACGGGACCGACGAATACGCAGTATTTT. The full variable domain, its missing parts supplied by reference TRBV30 and TRBJ2-3, is SQTIHQWPATLVQPVGSPLSLECTVEGTSNPNLYWYRQAAGRGLQLLFYSVGIGQISSEVPQNLSASRPQDRQFILSSKKLLLSDSGFYLCAWSTGPTNTQYFGPGTRLTVL.

V is TRBV28 and J is TRBJ2-7; D is possibly TRBD1 (6 bases). The CDR3 sequence is 13 residues long. Germline V lookup: CDR1 MDHEN, CDR2 SYDVKM. The germline V and J ends were trimmed by 5 bases and 2 bases, with 10 bases remaining between them. CDR3 protein: CASSPGQTYEQYF. The DNA for the CDR3 is TGTGCCAGCAGTCCCGGACAGACCTACGAGCAGTACTTC.